Below are 5 T cell receptor beta chains sequenced from a single sample in a study of shared T cell receptors in the human thymus. Assay used: immunoSEQ multiplex PCR; TCRdb lists only in-frame clones, some missing. The sample holds fewer than 700,000 clones, roughly 90% seen once. The same data also went into a second study, on human thymus T cells.

The sequenced material came from thymocytes. Receptors were obtained from a boy under two years old with a congenital heart defect.

J is TRBJ2-7 and V is TRBV11-2; possible D gene TRBD2, 5 bases. This CDR3 spans 15 amino acids. Trimming stripped 1 base from V and 3 bases from J, with 13 bases between. Germline loops: CDR1 SGHAT, CDR2 FQNNGV. The DNA of the CDR3 is TGTGCCAGCAGCTTAGTATGCGGCGGGCGCTACGAGCAGTACTTC. Amino acid sequence: CASSLVCGGRYEQYF. Full variable domain (rest looked up from reference TRBV11-2 and TRBJ2-7): EAGVAQSPRYKIIEKRQSVAFWCNPISGHATLYWYQQILGQGPKLLIQFQNNGVVDDSQLPKDRFSAERLKGVDSTLKIQPAKLEDSAVYLCASSLVCGGRYEQYFGPGTRLTVT.

In DNA, the CDR3 is TGTGCCAGCAGTTTTCTAGCGGGACTTTACAATGAGCAGTTCTTC. Protein sequence: CASSFLAGLYNEQFF. The V call is TRBV28, the J call TRBJ2-1; 9 bases align to TRBD2. The V segment lost 3 bases and the J segment 4 bases; nucleotides outside the gene matches: 4. CDR1 is MDHEN and CDR2 is SYDVKM in the germline V gene. CDR3 size: 15 residues.

CDR3 nucleotide sequence: TGTGCCAGCAGCTTAGCGGGGGACAGGGATCCTTCTTCTGGAAACACCATATATTTT. Translation gives CASSLAGDRDPSSGNTIYF. The chain combines TRBV7-2 with TRBJ1-3; 9 bases are a match to TRBD1. This CDR3 region has 19 residues. Trimming took 0 bases from V and 1 from J; bases not matched to a gene: 10. Looked up from germline, CDR1 is SGHTA and CDR2 is FQGNSA. The variable domain in full, with the rest retrieved from reference TRBV7-2 and TRBJ1-3, is GAGVSQSPSNKVTEKGKDVELRCDPISGHTALYWYRQSLGQGLEFLIYFQGNSAPDKSGLPSDRFSAERTGGSVSTLTIQRTQQEDSAVYLCASSLAGDRDPSSGNTIYFGEGSWLTVV.

The V gene is TRBV10-3, the J gene TRBJ2-2; D not certain. The CDR3 contains 14 residues. Per germline, CDR1 ENHRY and CDR2 SYGVKD. With 2 bases removed from V and 8 bases from J, the gap between germline ends came to 12 bases. The CDR3 DNA reads as TGTGCCATCAGTGAGGCGGCTAATGCAGGGGAGCTGTTTTTT. It encodes CAISEAANAGELFF.

CDR3 residues: CASSIGQGAPPLQETQYF. CDR3 DNA sequence: TGTGCCAGCAGCATAGGACAGGGGGCGCCTCCTTTGCAAGAGACCCAGTACTTC. V and J are TRBV5-4 and TRBJ2-5; 11 bases align to TRBD1. The germline V gene has CDR1 SGHNT and CDR2 YYREEE (reference sequence). With 4 bases clipped from V and 2 bases from J, the junction kept 13 bases outside the gene matches. The CDR3 consists of 18 residues.